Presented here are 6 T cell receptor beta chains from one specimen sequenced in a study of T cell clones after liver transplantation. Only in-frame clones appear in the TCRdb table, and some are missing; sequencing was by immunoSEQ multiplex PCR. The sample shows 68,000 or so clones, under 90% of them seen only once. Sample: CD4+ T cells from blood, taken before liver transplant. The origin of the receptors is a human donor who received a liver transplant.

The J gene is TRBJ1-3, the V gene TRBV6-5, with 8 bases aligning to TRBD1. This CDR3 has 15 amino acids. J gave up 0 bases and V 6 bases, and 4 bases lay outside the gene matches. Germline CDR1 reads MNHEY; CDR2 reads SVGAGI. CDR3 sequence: CASRGDRTSGNTIYF. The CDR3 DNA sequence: TGTGCCAGCAGAGGGGACAGGACCTCTGGAAACACCATATATTTT.

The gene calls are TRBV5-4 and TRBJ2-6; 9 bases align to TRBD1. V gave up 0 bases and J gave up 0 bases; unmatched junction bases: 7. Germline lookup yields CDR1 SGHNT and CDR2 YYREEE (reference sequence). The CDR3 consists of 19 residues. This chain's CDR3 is CASSLAAGQGSSGANVLTF. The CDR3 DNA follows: TGTGCCAGCAGCTTGGCTGCGGGACAGGGTAGCTCTGGGGCCAACGTCCTGACTTTC.

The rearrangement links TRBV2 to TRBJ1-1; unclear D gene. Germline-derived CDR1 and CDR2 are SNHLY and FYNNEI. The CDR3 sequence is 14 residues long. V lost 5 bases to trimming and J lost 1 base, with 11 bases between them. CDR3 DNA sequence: TGTGCCAGCAGTCGCCTGAATGCGAACACTGAAGCTTTCTTT. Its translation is CASSRLNANTEAFF.

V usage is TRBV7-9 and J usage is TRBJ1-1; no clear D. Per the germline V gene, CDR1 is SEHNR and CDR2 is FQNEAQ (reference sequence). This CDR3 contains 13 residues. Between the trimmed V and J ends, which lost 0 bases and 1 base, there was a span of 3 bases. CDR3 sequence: CASSLAGNTEAFF. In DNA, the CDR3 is TGTGCCAGCAGCTTAGCAGGGAACACTGAAGCTTTCTTT.

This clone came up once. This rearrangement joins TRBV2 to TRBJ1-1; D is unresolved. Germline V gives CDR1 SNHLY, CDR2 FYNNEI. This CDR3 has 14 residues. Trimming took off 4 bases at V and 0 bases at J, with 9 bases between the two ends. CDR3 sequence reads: CASSVEVMNTEAFF. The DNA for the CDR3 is TGTGCCAGCAGTGTGGAGGTCATGAACACTGAAGCTTTCTTT.

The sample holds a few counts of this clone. Here the CDR3 DNA reads TGCGCCAGCAGTGAACAGGGCAGCTATGGCTACACCTTC. Amino acids: CASSEQGSYGYTF. The chain uses TRBV10-1 and TRBJ1-2; a possible D gene is TRBD1 (6 bases). Germline values: CDR1 WNHNN, CDR2 SYGVQD (reference sequence). The CDR3 sequence is 13 residues long. V lost 3 bases and J 4 bases, leaving 9 bases between the germline ends.